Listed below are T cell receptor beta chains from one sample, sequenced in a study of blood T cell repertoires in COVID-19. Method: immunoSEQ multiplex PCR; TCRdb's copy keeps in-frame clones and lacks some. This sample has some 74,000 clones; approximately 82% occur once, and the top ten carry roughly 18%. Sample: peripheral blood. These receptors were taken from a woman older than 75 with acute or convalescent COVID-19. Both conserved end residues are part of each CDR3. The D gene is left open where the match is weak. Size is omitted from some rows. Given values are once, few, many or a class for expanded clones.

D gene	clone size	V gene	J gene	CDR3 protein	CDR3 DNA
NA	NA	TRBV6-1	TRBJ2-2	CASSEEKYTDTGELFF	TGTGCCAGCAGTGAAGAAAAGTATACTGACACCGGGGAGCTGTTTTTT
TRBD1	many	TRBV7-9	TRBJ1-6	CASSPGTGNYNSPLHF	TGTGCCAGCAGCCCCGGGACAGGGAACTATAATTCACCCCTCCACTTT
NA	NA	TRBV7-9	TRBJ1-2	CASSLEEVYYGYTF	TGTGCCAGCAGCTTAGAAGAGGTCTACTATGGCTACACCTTC
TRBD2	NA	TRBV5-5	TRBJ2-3	CASSWVRSGGFTDTQYF	TGTGCCAGCAGCTGGGTGAGAAGCGGGGGGTTCACAGATACGCAGTATTTT
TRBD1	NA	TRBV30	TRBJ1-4	CAWSGDSLNEKLFF	TGTGCCTGGAGTGGGGACAGCCTCAATGAGAAACTGTTTTTT
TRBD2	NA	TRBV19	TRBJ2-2	CASSMMTSLKDTGELFF	TGTGCCAGTAGTATGATGACTAGCCTGAAAGACACCGGGGAGCTGTTTTTT
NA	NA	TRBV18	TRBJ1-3	CASSPQQGHSGNTIYF	TGTGCCAGCTCACCACAACAGGGCCACTCTGGAAACACCATATATTTT
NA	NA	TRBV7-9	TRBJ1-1	CASSLATQQGYGAFF	TGTGCCAGCAGCTTAGCGACTCAACAGGGATACGGAGCTTTCTTT
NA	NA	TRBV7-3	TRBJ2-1	CASSLTSTNEQFF	TGTGCCAGCAGCTTAACGTCTACTAATGAGCAGTTCTTC
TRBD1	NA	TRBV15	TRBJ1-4	CATSRAEGAGFEKLFF	TGTGCCACCAGCAGAGCCGAGGGGGCGGGCTTTGAAAAACTGTTTTTT
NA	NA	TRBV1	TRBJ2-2	CTSSQEAADTGELFF	TGCACCAGCAGCCAAGAGGCAGCGGACACCGGGGAGCTGTTTTTT
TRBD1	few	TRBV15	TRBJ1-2	CATSRGQGGKVYGYTF	TGTGCCACCAGCAGAGGTCAGGGGGGCAAGGTCTATGGCTACACCTTC
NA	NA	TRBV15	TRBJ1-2	CATSTGQHYGYTF	TGTGCCACCAGCACAGGACAGCACTATGGCTACACCTTC
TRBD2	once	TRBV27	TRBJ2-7	CASSLSPQASGGIGTYEQYF	TGTGCCAGCAGTTTATCCCCGCAGGCTAGCGGGGGGATAGGGACCTACGAGCAGTACTTC
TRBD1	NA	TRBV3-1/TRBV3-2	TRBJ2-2	CASSQRTGTTGELFF	TGTGCCAGCAGCCAACGGACAGGGACGACCGGGGAGCTGTTTTTT
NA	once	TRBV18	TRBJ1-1	CASSEAMNTEAFF	TGTGCCAGCTCAGAAGCCATGAACACTGAAGCTTTCTTT
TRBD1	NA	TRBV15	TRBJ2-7	CATSRGTASYEQYF	TGTGCCACCAGCAGGGGGACAGCCTCCTACGAGCAGTACTTC
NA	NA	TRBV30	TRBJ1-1	CAWRNLDMSTEAFF	TGTGCCTGGAGAAACTTGGACATGAGCACTGAAGCTTTCTTT
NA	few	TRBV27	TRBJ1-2	CASSFLASNYGYTF	TGTGCCAGCAGTTTCCTGGCAAGTAACTATGGCTACACCTTC
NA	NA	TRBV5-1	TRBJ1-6	CASSLWGGSAYNSPLHF	TGCGCCAGCAGCTTGTGGGGGGGTTCGGCCTATAATTCACCCCTCCACTTT
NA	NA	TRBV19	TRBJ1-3	CASIPTRAGNTIYF	TGTGCCAGTATCCCAACGAGGGCTGGAAACACCATATATTTT
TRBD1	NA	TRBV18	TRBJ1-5	CASSPREGTGGSQPQHF	TGTGCCAGCTCACCGAGGGAGGGGACAGGGGGCTCTCAGCCCCAGCATTTT
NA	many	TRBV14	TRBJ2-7	CASSQDLGQFYEQYF	TGTGCCAGCAGCCAAGATCTTGGACAGTTCTACGAGCAGTACTTC
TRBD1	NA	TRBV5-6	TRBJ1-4	CASSLKTGMEEKLFF	TGTGCCAGCAGCTTGAAGACAGGGATGGAAGAAAAACTGTTTTTT
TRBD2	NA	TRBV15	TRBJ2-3	CATSRDGGGTDTQYF	TGTGCCACCAGCAGAGATGGGGGGGGCACAGATACGCAGTATTTT
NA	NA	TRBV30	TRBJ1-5	CAWSVAAAGNQPQHF	TGTGCCTGGAGTGTAGCCGCGGCAGGGAATCAGCCCCAGCATTTT
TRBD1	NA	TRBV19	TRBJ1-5	CASSTPGQGGLPAYQPQHF	TGTGCCAGTAGTACCCCCGGACAGGGGGGTCTACCAGCTTATCAGCCCCAGCATTTT
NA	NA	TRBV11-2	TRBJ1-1	CASSQDLMNTEAFF	TGTGCCAGCAGCCAGGATCTTATGAACACTGAAGCTTTCTTT
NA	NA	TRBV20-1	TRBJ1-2	CSASPFGQGGSNYGYTF	TGCAGTGCTAGTCCTTTTGGGCAGGGAGGATCTAACTATGGCTACACCTTC
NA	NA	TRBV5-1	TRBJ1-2	CASSQSTSDYGYTF	TGCGCCAGCAGTCAATCAACTTCGGACTATGGCTACACCTTC
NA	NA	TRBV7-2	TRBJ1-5	CASSLSITRGNQPQHF	TGTGCCAGCAGCTTATCCATCACCAGGGGCAATCAGCCCCAGCATTTT